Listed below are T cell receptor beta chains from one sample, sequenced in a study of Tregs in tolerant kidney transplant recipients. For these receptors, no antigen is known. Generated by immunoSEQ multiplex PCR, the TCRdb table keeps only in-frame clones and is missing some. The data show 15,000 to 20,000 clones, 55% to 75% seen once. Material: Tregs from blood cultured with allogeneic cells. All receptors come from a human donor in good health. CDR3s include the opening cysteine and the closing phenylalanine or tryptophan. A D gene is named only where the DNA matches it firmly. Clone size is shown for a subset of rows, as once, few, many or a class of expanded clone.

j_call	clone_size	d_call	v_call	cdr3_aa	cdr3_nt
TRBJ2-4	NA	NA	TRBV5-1	CASSPNWGAKGNIQYF	TGCGCCAGCAGCCCCAATTGGGGGGCAAAGGGAAACATTCAGTACTTC
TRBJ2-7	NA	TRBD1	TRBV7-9	CASSRGQGSSYEQYF	TGTGCCAGCAGCCGGGGACAGGGGAGCTCCTACGAGCAGTACTTC
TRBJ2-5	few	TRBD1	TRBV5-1	CASSKGTGDETQYF	TGCGCCAGCAGTAAGGGGACAGGGGACGAGACCCAGTACTTC
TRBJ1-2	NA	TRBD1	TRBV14	CASSRRQGGYGYTF	TGTGCCAGCAGCCGGCGACAGGGTGGCTATGGCTACACCTTC
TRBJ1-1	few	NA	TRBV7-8	CASSLFVQGLAFF	TGTGCCAGCAGCTTATTCGTACAGGGCTTAGCTTTCTTT
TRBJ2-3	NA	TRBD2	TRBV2	CARGTSGRRTDTQYF	TGTGCCAGGGGGACTAGCGGGAGGCGCACAGATACGCAGTATTTT
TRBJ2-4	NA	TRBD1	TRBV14	CASSHHAEQGLQYF	TGTGCCAGCAGCCATCACGCGGAACAGGGGTTACAGTACTTC
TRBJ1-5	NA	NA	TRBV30	CAWSWGSGQPQHF	TGTGCCTGGAGCTGGGGGTCCGGTCAGCCCCAGCATTTT
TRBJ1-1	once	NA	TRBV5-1	CASRVNTEAFF	TGCGCCAGTAGGGTGAACACTGAAGCTTTCTTT
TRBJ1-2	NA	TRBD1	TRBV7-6	CASSLHIGQGRVHGYTF	TGTGCCAGCAGCTTACACATAGGACAGGGAAGGGTGCATGGCTACACCTTC
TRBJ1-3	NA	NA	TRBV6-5	CASSYSTGSGNTIYF	TGTGCCAGCAGTTACTCGACGGGATCTGGAAACACCATATATTTT
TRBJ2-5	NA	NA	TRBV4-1	CASSQFVQGVQETQYF	TGCGCCAGCAGCCAATTTGTACAGGGCGTCCAAGAGACCCAGTACTTC
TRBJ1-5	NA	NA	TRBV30	CAWSTSNQPQHF	TGTGCCTGGAGTACTAGCAATCAGCCCCAGCATTTT
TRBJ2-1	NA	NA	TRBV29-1	CSVGGGSYNEQFF	TGCAGCGTTGGAGGGGGTTCCTACAATGAGCAGTTCTTC
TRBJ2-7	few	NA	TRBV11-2	CASSFVGIGTYEQYF	TGTGCCAGCAGCTTCGTGGGCATTGGAACCTACGAGCAGTACTTC
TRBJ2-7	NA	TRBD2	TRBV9	CASSPFRIGGYEQYF	TGTGCCAGCAGCCCGTTTCGGATCGGGGGGTACGAGCAGTACTTC
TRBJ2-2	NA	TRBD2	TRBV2	CASKREATNTGELFF	TGTGCCAGTAAGCGGGAGGCTACGAACACCGGGGAGCTGTTTTTT
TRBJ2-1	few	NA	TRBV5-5	CASSSQGANNEQFF	TGTGCCAGCAGCTCACAGGGAGCTAACAATGAGCAGTTCTTC
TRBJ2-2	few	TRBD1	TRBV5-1	CASSGQGAIGELFF	TGCGCCAGCAGTGGACAGGGGGCTATCGGGGAGCTGTTTTTT
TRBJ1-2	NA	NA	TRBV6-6	CASIRLGTEGYTF	TGTGCCAGCATCCGGTTGGGGACGGAGGGCTACACCTTC
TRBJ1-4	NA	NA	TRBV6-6	CASSFQTEKLFF	TGTGCCAGCAGTTTTCAGACTGAAAAACTGTTTTTT
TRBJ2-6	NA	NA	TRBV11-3	CASSSSGAGANVLTF	TGTGCCAGCAGCTCGTCAGGGGCCGGGGCCAACGTCCTGACTTTC
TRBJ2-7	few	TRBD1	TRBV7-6	CASSLADRVVQYF	TGTGCCAGCAGCTTAGCGGACAGGGTTGTGCAGTACTTC
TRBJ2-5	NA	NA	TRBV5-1	CASSFGGQIQETQYF	TGCGCCAGCAGCTTTGGGGGGCAAATCCAAGAGACCCAGTACTTC
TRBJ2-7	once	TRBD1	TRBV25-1	CASSRTGDVSYEQYF	TGTGCCAGCAGCAGGACAGGGGACGTCTCCTACGAGCAGTACTTC
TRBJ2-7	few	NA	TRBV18	CASSPLGYEQYF	TGTGCCAGCTCACCACTGGGCTACGAGCAGTACTTC
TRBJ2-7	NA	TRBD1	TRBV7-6	CASSFGTGGFYEQYF	TGTGCCAGCAGCTTTGGGACAGGGGGTTTCTACGAGCAGTACTTC
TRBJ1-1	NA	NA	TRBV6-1	CASSAEVRVTEAFF	TGTGCCAGCAGTGCTGAGGTTCGGGTCACTGAAGCTTTCTTT
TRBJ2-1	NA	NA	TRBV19	CASTRVGRVYNEQFF	TGTGCCAGTACCCGGGTTGGACGGGTTTACAATGAGCAGTTCTTC